Presented here are 32 T cell receptor beta chains from one specimen sequenced in a study of blood T cell repertoires in COVID-19. Method: immunoSEQ multiplex PCR; TCRdb's copy keeps in-frame clones and lacks some. This sample has more than 300,000 clones, with 70% to 90% found just once. The sequenced sample consisted of peripheral blood. All receptors derive from a woman in her 30s with COVID-19, enrolled during active disease.

This clone showed up just once. V is TRBV7-8 and J is TRBJ2-3; 9 bases map to TRBD1. The trim removed 0 bases at V and 1 base at J, leaving 5 bases unmatched. The germline CDR1 and CDR2 sequences are SGHVS and FQNEAQ. The CDR3 runs 17 residues. The CDR3 DNA reads as TGTGCCAGCAGCTTAGCCACAGGGGGCTTCGGCACAGATACGCAGTATTTT. It encodes CASSLATGGFGTDTQYF.

The V and J genes are TRBV3-1 (or the pseudogene TRBV3-2) and TRBJ1-3, with a weak D call TRBD1 (6 bases). The V and J ends lost 8 bases and 4 bases respectively, with 12 bases between them. The germline V gene encodes CDR1 LGHDT and CDR2 YNNKEL (reference sequence). The CDR3 consists of 13 residues. Here the CDR3 reads CASSGTPGNTIYF. CDR3 nucleotide sequence: TGTGCCAGCTCCGGGACACCCGGAAACACCATATATTTT.

J is TRBJ2-5 and V is TRBV29-1, with 7 bases identical to TRBD2. The CDR3 loop spans 14 amino acids. The germline V gene has CDR1 SQVTM and CDR2 ANQGSEA. The junction had 7 bases not matched to a gene; V was cut back by 6 bases and J by 0 bases. Written as DNA, the CDR3 is TGCAGCGTCTCGACTAGCTGGTACCAAGAGACCCAGTACTTC. Amino acid sequence: CSVSTSWYQETQYF. The full variable domain, rest sourced from reference TRBV29-1 and TRBJ2-5, is SAVISQKPSRDICQRGTSLTIQCQVDSQVTMMFWYRQQPGQSLTLIATANQGSEATYESGFVIDKFPISRPNLTFSTLTVSNMSPEDSSIYLCSVSTSWYQETQYFGPGTRLLVL.

V gene TRBV28 combines with J gene TRBJ1-2; D not resolved. CDR1 and CDR2 (germline): MDHEN, SYDVKM. This CDR3 has 14 amino acids. Trimming removed 6 bases at V and 8 bases at J, with 19 bases between. CDR3 nucleotides: TGTGCCAGCAGGCCCGGTCCGTCGCCGAACGGCTACACCTTC. Translation: CASRPGPSPNGYTF.

CDR3 sequence reads: CASSPRVQTSGNTIYF. The CDR3 DNA reads as TGTGCCAGCTCACCACGGGTACAGACCTCTGGAAACACCATATATTTT. The chain is built from TRBV18 and TRBJ1-3; D unresolved. The CDR3 is 16 residues long. V was shortened by 1 base and J by 0 bases, with 10 bases between the two germline ends. From germline, CDR1 is KGHSH and CDR2 LQKENI. The variable domain in full, completed from reference TRBV18 and TRBJ1-3, reads NAGVMQNPRHLVRRRGQEARLRCSPMKGHSHVYWYRQLPEEGLKFMVYLQKENIIDESGMPKERFSAEFPKEGPSILRIQQVVRGDSAAYFCASSPRVQTSGNTIYFGEGSWLTVV.

The chain links TRBV2 to TRBJ2-7, with 9 nucleotides matching TRBD2. The ends lost 6 bases at V and 9 bases at J; junction bases unmatched: 15. The CDR3 extends over 15 amino acids. Germline V gives CDR1 SNHLY, CDR2 FYNNEI. CDR3 in amino acids: CASSPEALAGNRQYF. As DNA, the CDR3 is TGTGCCAGCAGCCCAGAGGCGCTAGCGGGGAACAGGCAGTACTTC.

The J gene is TRBJ2-6, the V gene TRBV5-1; no firm D call. Germline lookup yields CDR1 SGHRS and CDR2 YFSETQ. V dropped 4 bases and J dropped 1 base, with 6 bases sitting between them. This CDR3 comprises 14 residues. The CDR3 region is CASSPMSGANVLTF. CDR3 nucleotides: TGCGCCAGCAGCCCCATGTCTGGGGCCAACGTCCTGACTTTC.

The V gene is TRBV6-5, the J gene TRBJ1-1; 7 bases line up with TRBD1. Germline CDR1 MNHEY, CDR2 SVGAGI. With 6 bases clipped from V and 5 bases from J, the junction kept 6 bases outside the gene matches. CDR3 length equals 13 residues. The CDR3 coding sequence is TGTGCCAGCAGGAAGACAGGGCGGACTGAAGCTTTCTTT. This encodes CASRKTGRTEAFF.

This chain links TRBV3-1 (or the pseudogene TRBV3-2) with TRBJ2-7, with 11 bases lining up with TRBD1. The CDR3 contains 15 residues. V dropped 3 bases and J dropped 4; count of bases not matched to a gene: 5. Germline values: CDR1 LGHDT, CDR2 YNNKEL (reference sequence). CDR3 protein: CASSQGTGGTYEQYF. The DNA of the CDR3 is TGTGCCAGCAGCCAGGGGACAGGGGGGACTTACGAGCAGTACTTC.

The chain combines TRBV20-1 with TRBJ1-4, with D possibly being TRBD1 (6 bases). CDR3 length equals 15 residues. With 4 bases removed from V and 0 bases from J, the gap between germline ends came to 12 bases. Germline CDR1 is DFQATT and CDR2 is SNEGSKA (reference sequence). Here the CDR3 DNA reads TGCAGTGCTAATGACAGGCAAACAACTAATGAAAAACTGTTTTTT. It is translated as CSANDRQTTNEKLFF.

This clone was observed a handful of times. This chain connects TRBV5-5 to TRBJ2-2, with 8 bases that match TRBD1. The V segment lost 4 bases and the J segment 4 bases; nucleotides outside the gene matches: 9. CDR1 is SGHKS, CDR2 YYEKEE, per germline (reference sequence). CDR3 length: 16 amino acids. In DNA, the CDR3 is TGTGCCAGCAGCCCGAACGCCGGACAGGGCACCGGGGAGCTGTTTTTT. Amino acids: CASSPNAGQGTGELFF. Variable domain in full (rest from reference TRBV5-5 and TRBJ2-2): DAGVTQSPTHLIKTRGQQVTLRCSPISGHKSVSWYQQVLGQGPQFIFQYYEKEERGRGNFPDRFSARQFPNYSSELNVNALLLGDSALYLCASSPNAGQGTGELFFGEGSRLTVL.

The V gene is TRBV19, the J gene TRBJ2-1, with D perhaps matching TRBD1 (6 bases). Germline CDR1 is LNHDA and CDR2 is SQIVND (reference sequence). This CDR3 is 16 amino acids long. The V gene lost 1 base and the J gene lost 8 bases, with 18 bases spanning the gap. The CDR3 is CASSIVGAGIMDEQFF. In nucleotides, the CDR3 is TGTGCCAGTAGTATAGTGGGGGCCGGGATAATGGATGAGCAGTTCTTC.

The V and J genes are TRBV10-3 and TRBJ1-6; 7 bases match TRBD1. The CDR3 is made up of 15 amino acids. With 6 bases clipped from V and 7 bases from J, the junction kept 9 bases outside the gene matches. Germline V gives CDR1 ENHRY, CDR2 SYGVKD. In nucleotides, the CDR3 is TGTGCCATCAGGAGGGACGGGGACAGAAATTCACCCCTCCACTTT. It yields the protein CAIRRDGDRNSPLHF.

This clone occurred a few times. The rearrangement links TRBV7-2 to TRBJ1-3; D is possibly TRBD1 (6 bases). Germline V gene data show CDR1 as SGHTA and CDR2 as FQGNSA. The CDR3 runs 14 residues. Trimming shortened V by 6 bases and J by 0 bases, and 9 bases separated the two germline ends. CDR3 DNA sequence: TGTGCCAGCAGTCAGGGGAGCTCTGGAAACACCATATATTTT. Amino acids: CASSQGSSGNTIYF.

The V and J genes are TRBV30 and TRBJ1-2; D not resolved. The CDR3 consists of 14 residues. In germline, CDR1 is GTSNPN, CDR2 SVGIG (reference sequence). Trimming pared 3 bases from V and 7 bases from J, leaving 18 bases between. This CDR3 reads CAWRLGVAGGGYTF. The CDR3 region has the DNA TGTGCCTGGAGACTCGGGGTAGCGGGTGGTGGCTACACCTTC. The whole variable domain, remainder taken from reference TRBV30 and TRBJ1-2, is SQTIHQWPATLVQPVGSPLSLECTVEGTSNPNLYWYRQAAGRGLQLLFYSVGIGQISSEVPQNLSASRPQDRQFILSSKKLLLSDSGFYLCAWRLGVAGGGYTFGSGTRLTVV.

The chain carries TRBV28 and TRBJ2-3; maybe TRBD2 (6 bases). The CDR3 runs to 16 residues. V was shortened by 6 bases and J by 2 bases, with 18 bases between the two germline ends. Per the germline V gene, CDR1 is MDHEN and CDR2 is SYDVKM. CDR3: CASSRSRAGTTDTQYF. In DNA form, the CDR3 reads TGTGCCAGCAGCCGTTCCCGGGCGGGAACCACAGATACGCAGTATTTT. Using reference TRBV28 and TRBJ2-3 for the parts outside the CDR3, the full variable domain is DVKVTQSSRYLVKRTGEKVFLECVQDMDHENMFWYRQDPGLGLRLIYFSYDVKMKEKGDIPEGYSVSREKKERFSLILESASTNQTSMYLCASSRSRAGTTDTQYFGPGTRLTVL.

V is TRBV18 and J is TRBJ2-7, with D perhaps matching TRBD1 (6 bases). The V gene's germline CDR1 is KGHSH and CDR2 LQKENI. Trimming took 6 bases from V and 0 from J, leaving 15 bases between them. The CDR3 is 15 amino acids. CDR3 sequence reads: CASSPTGTFSYEQYV. The DNA for the CDR3 is TGTGCCAGCTCTCCCACTGGGACATTCTCCTACGAGCAGTACGTC.

The V gene is TRBV11-3, the J gene TRBJ2-3; TRBD2 agrees at 10 bases. The CDR3 is made up of 16 amino acids. From germline, CDR1 is SGHNT and CDR2 YENEEA. Unmatched junction bases numbered 4, after V lost 1 base and J lost 3 bases. The CDR3 is CASSLVSGGATDTQYF. The CDR3 DNA follows: TGTGCCAGCAGCTTAGTAAGCGGGGGGGCTACAGATACGCAGTATTTT.

The chain is built from TRBV4-1 and TRBJ1-1; no clear D. Per the germline V gene, CDR1 is MGHRA and CDR2 is YSYEKL. Trimming cost V 5 bases and J 0 bases, with 13 bases left between them. The CDR3 consists of 15 residues. CDR3 protein: CASSEGPGMNTEAFF. DNA of the CDR3: TGCGCCAGCAGCGAAGGGCCAGGAATGAACACTGAAGCTTTCTTT.

This clone was counted between two and nine times. The rearrangement uses TRBV11-3 and TRBJ2-2, with no clear D. The CDR3 contains 14 residues. Trimming removed 6 bases at V and 5 bases at J, with 13 bases between. CDR1 and CDR2 (germline): SGHNT, YENEEA. Written as DNA, the CDR3 is TGTGCCAGCAGTTCTCGGTTCGAGACCGGGGAGCTGTTTTTT. This encodes CASSSRFETGELFF.

The V gene is TRBV2, the J gene TRBJ2-5; TRBD2 matches at 9 bases. CDR3 length equals 17 residues. Germline CDR1 and CDR2: SNHLY and FYNNEI. V shed 7 bases, J shed 4 bases, and the junction held 16 bases outside the gene matches. CDR3: CASTAAIAGDQGETQYF. The CDR3 coding sequence is TGTGCCAGCACTGCGGCAATAGCGGGGGACCAGGGAGAGACCCAGTACTTC.

The gene calls are TRBV9 and TRBJ2-3; 7 bases align to TRBD1. V lost 5 bases and J lost 2; bases outside the gene matches: 2. CDR3 size: 13 residues. Germline CDR1 SGDLS, CDR2 YYNGEE. In DNA form, the CDR3 reads TGTGCCAGCAGAGGACAGGTCACAGATACGCAGTATTTT. This translates into CASRGQVTDTQYF.

The rearrangement uses TRBV7-9 and TRBJ1-1; D is perhaps TRBD1 (6 bases). This CDR3 has 16 amino acids. The germline gives CDR1 SEHNR, CDR2 FQNEAQ (reference sequence). V gave up 5 bases and J gave up 4 bases, with 20 bases separating them. The CDR3 spells CASSPAGGLRFTEAFF. CDR3 DNA sequence: TGTGCCAGCAGCCCAGCGGGGGGGCTTCGGTTCACTGAAGCTTTCTTT.

The chain recombines TRBV10-2 with TRBJ2-5; the D gene is possibly TRBD1 (6 bases). Looked up from germline, CDR1 is WSHSY and CDR2 is SAAADI. Trimming took off 4 bases at V and 1 base at J, with 7 bases between the two ends. The length of the CDR3 is 13 residues. The CDR3 DNA follows: TGCGCCAGCAGTGGACAGGCCCAAGAGACCCAGTACTTC. Protein: CASSGQAQETQYF.

The chain carries TRBV6-5 and TRBJ1-1; 10 bases are shared with TRBD1. The CDR3 has 15 amino acids. Germline CDR1 MNHEY, CDR2 SVGAGI. The trim removed 5 bases at V and 2 bases at J, leaving 5 bases unmatched. The CDR3 is CASSPWTGGNTEAFF. For the CDR3, the DNA is TGTGCCAGCAGTCCGTGGACAGGGGGAAACACTGAAGCTTTCTTT.

The V gene is TRBV6-5, the J gene TRBJ1-2; maybe TRBD1 (6 bases). CDR3 length: 14 residues. The germline V and J ends were trimmed by 7 bases and 5 bases, with 17 bases remaining between them. CDR1 and CDR2 (germline): MNHEY, SVGAGI. The CDR3 spells CASKAVGGWYGYTF. Written as DNA, the CDR3 is TGTGCCAGCAAAGCCGTAGGGGGATGGTATGGCTACACCTTC.

Here the CDR3 reads CASSLAVQNQETQYF. CDR3 nucleotides: TGTGCCAGCAGCTTGGCGGTACAGAACCAAGAGACCCAGTACTTC. The V gene is TRBV5-5, the J gene TRBJ2-5; D unclear. CDR3 length: 15 amino acids. V dropped 0 bases and J dropped 0 bases, with 9 bases sitting between them. Germline V gene lookup returns CDR1 SGHKS and CDR2 YYEKEE (reference sequence).

This clone was detected once. This rearrangement joins TRBV28 to TRBJ1-5; 8 nucleotides match TRBD1. This CDR3 contains 14 residues. The V segment lost 7 bases and the J segment 5 bases; nucleotides outside the gene matches: 7. The germline CDR1 and CDR2 sequences are MDHEN and SYDVKM. The CDR3 here is CASKKETGDQPQHF. CDR3 nucleotides: TGTGCCAGCAAAAAGGAGACAGGGGATCAGCCCCAGCATTTT.

J is TRBJ2-1 and V is TRBV7-3; TRBD2 agrees at 8 bases. Per germline, CDR1 SGHTA and CDR2 FQGTGA. The CDR3 totals 15 residues. V trimming: 5 bases; J trimming: 5 bases; junction bases outside the gene matches: 8. The CDR3 coding sequence is TGTGCCAGCAGCCATAGCGGGACCGGAGACAATGAGCAGTTCTTC. This codes for CASSHSGTGDNEQFF.

This clone was recorded a few times. The genes are TRBV18 and TRBJ1-5; D not resolved. Trimming shortened V by 3 bases and J by 4 bases, and 10 bases separated the two germline ends. The germline CDR1 and CDR2 sequences are KGHSH and LQKENI. This CDR3 is built from 14 residues. The chain's CDR3 is CASSPDGINQPQHF. CDR3 coding DNA: TGTGCCAGCTCACCGGACGGGATTAATCAGCCCCAGCATTTT.

The chain has TRBV4-2 and TRBJ1-6; D unclear. CDR3 size: 16 residues. Per the germline V gene, CDR1 is LGHNA and CDR2 is YNFKEQ. The germline V and J ends were trimmed by 1 base and 7 bases, with 14 bases remaining between them. Here the CDR3 DNA reads TGTGCCAGCAGCCAAGTTACAGTGAATCTCAATTCACCCCTCCACTTT. Encoded protein: CASSQVTVNLNSPLHF.

Remarks on this clone: At one end the junction does not follow the germline gene, possibly because of a read error. V usage is TRBV12-3 or TRBV12-4 and J usage is TRBJ2-1; D unclear. The CDR3 spans 13 residues. CDR3 bases: TGTGCCAGCAGTTTGCGGAGAATCAATGGGCAGTTCTTC. Amino acid sequence: CASSLRRINGQFF.